The 22 T cell receptor beta chains given below trace back to one sample, sequenced in a study of T cells in Graves' hyperthyroidism and ophthalmopathy. RNA transcripts gave rise to amplified TCR beta CDR3 regions. Researchers ran a first-round RT-PCR on the TCR CDR3 using the HTBI primer set. TCRdb redid the calling of the multiplex PCR reads with MiXCR, one entry per CDR3 protein. The sample records 500,000 to 700,000 distinct CDR3 sequences, 16% being singletons. Sequencing was performed on blood. Source of these receptors: a woman aged 18 to 35 with Graves' hyperthyroidism.

This clonotype was seen a few times. CDR3 nucleotide sequence: TGCGCCAGCAGTGATGCCACCGACCGGTATGGCTACACCTTC. It specifies CASSDATDRYGYTF. The chain carries TRBV10-1 and TRBJ1-2; no reliable D call. The CDR3 is 14 residues long. The germline gives CDR1 WNHNN, CDR2 SYGVQD (reference sequence). Trimming removed 3 bases from V and 5 bases from J, with 13 bases in between.

This clonotype has at least ten counts. The CDR3 DNA is TGTGCCAGCAGCACCTCCGGGCAGCCCCAGCATTTT. It specifies CASSTSGQPQHF. This rearrangement joins TRBV7-9 to TRBJ1-5, with D hard to call. From germline, CDR1 is SEHNR and CDR2 FQNEAQ (reference sequence). The CDR3 extends over 12 amino acids. Trimming stripped 5 bases from V and 7 bases from J, with 9 bases between.

In this sample, this clonotype turned up many times. V is TRBV20-1 and J is TRBJ2-1; a weak D match, TRBD1 (6 bases). Between the trimmed V and J ends, which lost 0 bases and 4 bases, there was a span of 10 bases. Germline V gene data show CDR1 as DFQATT and CDR2 as SNEGSKA (reference sequence). The CDR3 length is 14 residues. In nucleotides, the CDR3 is TGCAGTGCTAGAGAATGGGACAATTACAATGAGCAGTTCTTC. Its translation is CSAREWDNYNEQFF.

V gene TRBV6-1 combines with J gene TRBJ2-6; possibly TRBD1 or TRBD2 for D (7 bases each). This CDR3 contains 15 residues. Germline CDR1 and CDR2: MNHNS and SASEGT. V lost 6 bases and J lost 4, with 13 bases in between. As DNA, the CDR3 is TGTGCCAGCAGAGGGGAGGGGGCCGGGGCCAACGTCCTGACTTTC. Translation gives CASRGEGAGANVLTF.

This clonotype has a handful of counts. This chain uses TRBV15 with TRBJ2-4; possible D gene TRBD2, 5 bases. Germline V gene lookup returns CDR1 LNHNV and CDR2 YYDKDF (reference sequence). Trimming removed 2 bases from V and 0 bases from J, with 8 bases in between. This CDR3 is built from 15 residues. CDR3 DNA sequence: TGTGCCACCAGCAGAACCGGACTAGCCAAAAACATTCAGTACTTC. Protein sequence: CATSRTGLAKNIQYF.

At least ten counts were recorded for this clonotype. V gene TRBV6-1 combines with J gene TRBJ2-7; possibly TRBD1 or TRBD2 for D (7 bases each). Looked up from germline, CDR1 is MNHNS and CDR2 is SASEGT. V was trimmed by 5 bases and J by 2 bases, leaving 19 bases between them. There are 16 residues in the CDR3. The CDR3 loop is CASSPGAGDSTYEQYF. DNA for the CDR3: TGTGCCAGCAGTCCCGGGGCGGGGGACAGCACCTACGAGCAGTACTTC.

This chain joins TRBV7-9 and TRBJ1-1, with D maybe TRBD1 (6 bases). Trimming stripped 5 bases from V and 1 base from J, with 23 bases between. The CDR3 runs 18 residues. From germline, CDR1 is SEHNR and CDR2 FQNEAQ (reference sequence). The CDR3, as DNA: TGTGCCAGCAGCGGGCGAATTCAATCTCAGGGGAGGAACACTGAAGCTTTCTTT. Its translation: CASSGRIQSQGRNTEAFF. Complete variable domain (other parts from reference TRBV7-9 and TRBJ1-1): DTGVSQNPRHKITKRGQNVTFRCDPISEHNRLYWYRQTLGQGPEFLTYFQNEAQLEKSRLLSDRFSAERPKGSFSTLEIQRTEQGDSAMYLCASSGRIQSQGRNTEAFFGQGTRLTVV.

There are many counts of this clonotype. The CDR3 loop is CAIREGRDRDEAFF. The CDR3 DNA sequence: TGTGCCATCAGAGAGGGCAGGGATCGAGATGAAGCTTTCTTT. The chain links TRBV10-3 to TRBJ1-1; the D gene is possibly TRBD1 (5 bases). The CDR3 totals 14 residues. Looked up from germline, CDR1 is ENHRY and CDR2 is SYGVKD. V shed 6 bases and J shed 7 bases, with 18 bases lying between them.

This clonotype was observed many times. CDR3 region: CASSLVYETQYF. The CDR3 bases are TGTGCCAGCAGCTTAGTTTATGAGACCCAGTACTTC. The chain uses TRBV7-2 and TRBJ2-5; D is unresolved. The CDR3 consists of 12 residues. CDR1 is SGHTA, CDR2 FQGNSA, per germline. Trimming took off 1 base at V and 5 bases at J, with 5 bases between the two ends. Based on the CDR3 plus reference TRBV7-2 and TRBJ2-5, the full variable domain is GAGVSQSPSNKVTEKGKDVELRCDPISGHTALYWYRQSLGQGLEFLIYFQGNSAPDKSGLPSDRFSAERTGGSVSTLTIQRTQQEDSAVYLCASSLVYETQYFGPGTRLLVL.

V and J are TRBV9 and TRBJ2-1; D is ambiguous. CDR3 length equals 13 residues. Germline V gene lookup returns CDR1 SGDLS and CDR2 YYNGEE. Trimming took 0 bases from V and 15 from J, leaving 16 bases between them. Here the CDR3 reads CASSVDERVVPFF. The DNA for the CDR3 is TGTGCCAGCAGCGTAGACGAAAGGGTCGTTCCGTTCTTC.

This clonotype was detected ten times or more. The chain has TRBV7-2 and TRBJ1-5, with unresolved D. Between the trimmed V and J ends, which lost 1 base and 4 bases, there was a span of 5 bases. The CDR3 contains 13 residues. Germline assignment: CDR1 SGHTA and CDR2 FQGNSA. The CDR3: CASSLEVNQPQHF. The CDR3 DNA reads TGTGCCAGCAGCTTAGAAGTAAATCAGCCCCAGCATTTT.

V usage is TRBV19 and J usage is TRBJ1-1; TRBD1 matches 8 bases. There are 15 residues in the CDR3. After removal of 1 base from V and 6 bases from J, the junction contained 7 bases not matched to a gene. Germline V CDR1 and CDR2: LNHDA, SQIVND (reference sequence). CDR3 nucleotides: TGTGCCAGTAGTATAGGCGGACAGGGTTGGGCTGAAGCTTTCTTT. This encodes CASSIGGQGWAEAFF.

This clonotype was counted between two and nine times. A much larger clone lies one base from this, so it may be a read error. This chain's CDR3 is CASGLVLSIHPNTEAFF. The CDR3 DNA is TGTGCTAGTGGTTTGGTACTATCCATACACCCGAACACTGAAGCTTTCTTT. The rearrangement uses TRBV12-5 and TRBJ1-1; D is unclear. V lost 0 bases, J lost 1 base, and 15 bases lay in between. The CDR3 spans 17 residues. Per the germline V gene, CDR1 is LGHNT and CDR2 is FRNRAP. The full variable domain, its missing parts supplied by reference TRBV12-5 and TRBJ1-1, is DARVTQTPRHKVTEMGQEVTMRCQPILGHNTVFWYRQTMMQGLELLAYFRNRAPLDDSGMPKDRFSAEMPDATLATLKIQPSEPRDSAVYFCASGLVLSIHPNTEAFFGQGTRLTVV.

On this clonotype: With a much larger clone just one base away, this may be a read error. The chain uses TRBV7-9 and TRBJ2-2; 7 positions match TRBD1. From germline, CDR1 is SEHNR and CDR2 FQNEAQ (reference sequence). The CDR3 is 15 residues long. This CDR3 is CASRRPQGSTRELFF. The CDR3 bases are TGTGCCAGCAGAAGGCCACAGGGGAGCACCAGGGAGCTGTTTTTT.

Many counts were recorded for this clonotype. The J gene is TRBJ2-7, the V gene TRBV11-2; a weak D match, TRBD2 (5 bases). This CDR3 contains 14 residues. CDR1 and CDR2 (germline): SGHAT, FQNNGV. V was clipped by 4 bases and J by 2 bases, with 12 bases between them. The CDR3 nucleotides are TGTGCCAGCAGCTCGCTTGAGCGGACCTACGAGCAGTACTTC. This encodes CASSSLERTYEQYF.

The chain is built from TRBV4-2 and TRBJ1-4; D gene uncertain. Trimming stripped 1 base from V and 0 bases from J, with 15 bases between. The germline gives CDR1 LGHNA, CDR2 YNFKEQ. The CDR3 loop spans 18 amino acids. The CDR3 coding sequence is TGTGCCAGCAGCCAAGTGGCCCGGACCGAAGCAACTAATGAAAAACTGTTTTTT. This gives the protein CASSQVARTEATNEKLFF.

The chain uses TRBV5-6 and TRBJ1-5, with D hard to call. This CDR3 is built from 15 residues. Germline V CDR1 and CDR2: SGHDT, YYEEEE. V lost 4 bases to trimming and J lost 6 bases, with 17 bases between them. The CDR3 protein is CASSLGPSGGQPQHF. The CDR3 DNA sequence: TGTGCCAGCAGCCTCGGGCCCTCGGGCGGTCAGCCCCAGCATTTT. Full variable domain (outside the CDR3, taken from reference TRBV5-6 and TRBJ1-5): DAGVTQSPTHLIKTRGQQVTLRCSPKSGHDTVSWYQQALGQGPQFIFQYYEEEERQRGNFPDRFSGHQFPNYSSELNVNALLLGDSALYLCASSLGPSGGQPQHFGDGTRLSIL.

In its sample, this clonotype was seen a few times. The chain joins TRBV20-1 to TRBJ1-5, with 10 bases fitting TRBD1. Germline V lookup: CDR1 DFQATT, CDR2 SNEGSKA (reference sequence). V lost 5 bases and J lost 6; bases outside the gene matches: 7. CDR3 length: 14 residues. Here the CDR3 DNA reads TGCAGTGCTGAACGGGACAGGGGATTTCAGCCCCAGCATTTT. This sequence encodes CSAERDRGFQPQHF.

This clonotype was seen a handful of times. The chain recombines TRBV4-3 with TRBJ1-1, with a possible D match to TRBD1 (6 bases). The CDR3 totals 15 residues. CDR1 is LGHNA and CDR2 is YSLEER in the germline V gene. The V and J ends lost 0 bases and 4 bases respectively, with 12 bases between them. DNA for the CDR3: TGCGCCAGCAGCCAAGATGAGGCAGGGGTCACTGAAGCTTTCTTT. Its translation: CASSQDEAGVTEAFF.

This clonotype was seen at least ten times. The chain is built from TRBV12-3 or TRBV12-4 and TRBJ1-2; D remains unclear. The CDR3 consists of 12 residues. The ends were cut back, 5 bases at V and 6 bases at J, with 10 bases in the middle. CDR3: CASSPGPDGYTF. In nucleotides, the CDR3 is TGTGCCAGCAGTCCGGGCCCTGATGGCTACACCTTC.

Many counts were recorded for this clonotype. This rearrangement joins TRBV7-2 to TRBJ2-3; 12 bases map to TRBD2. The CDR3 consists of 18 residues. V was pared by 2 bases and J by 5 bases, with 11 bases of the junction left unmatched. Germline CDR1 and CDR2: SGHTA and FQGNSA. The CDR3, as DNA: TGTGCCAGCAGCTTACCTAGCGGGGGGGCCGGTTCCCGAGATACGCAGTATTTT. Translated: CASSLPSGGAGSRDTQYF.

This clonotype was counted only a few times. The chain employs TRBV20-1 and TRBJ2-1, with 9 positions matching TRBD1. V shed 0 bases, J shed 3 bases, and the junction held 3 bases outside the gene matches. Germline loops: CDR1 DFQATT, CDR2 SNEGSKA (reference sequence). This CDR3 is built from 15 residues. The CDR3 DNA reads TGCAGTGCTAGAGATTGGGACAGGGACTACAATGAGCAGTTCTTC. This gives the protein CSARDWDRDYNEQFF.